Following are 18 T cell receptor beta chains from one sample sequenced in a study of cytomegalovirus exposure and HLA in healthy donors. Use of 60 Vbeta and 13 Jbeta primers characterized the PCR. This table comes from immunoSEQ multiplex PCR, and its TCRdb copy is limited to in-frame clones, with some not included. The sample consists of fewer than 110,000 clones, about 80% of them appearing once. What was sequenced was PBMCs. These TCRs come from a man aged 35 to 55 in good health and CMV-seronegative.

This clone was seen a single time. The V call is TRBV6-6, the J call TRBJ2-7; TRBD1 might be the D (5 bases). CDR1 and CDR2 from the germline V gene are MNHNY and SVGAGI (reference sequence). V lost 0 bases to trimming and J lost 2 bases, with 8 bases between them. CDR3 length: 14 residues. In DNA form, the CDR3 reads TGTGCCAGCAGTTACTCGATGGGGCCCTACGAGCAGTACGTC. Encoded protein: CASSYSMGPYEQYV.

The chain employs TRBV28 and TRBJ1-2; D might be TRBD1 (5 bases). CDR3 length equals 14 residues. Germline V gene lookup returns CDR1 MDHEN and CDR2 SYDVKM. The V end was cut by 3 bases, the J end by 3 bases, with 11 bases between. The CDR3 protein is CASSFGAGDYGYTF. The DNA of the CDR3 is TGTGCCAGCAGTTTTGGGGCGGGGGACTATGGCTACACCTTC.

The CDR3 nucleotides are TGTGCCAGCAGTGGGGAGGGGCTGGACTACAATGAGCAGTTCTTC. Amino acids: CASSGEGLDYNEQFF. V gene TRBV2 combines with J gene TRBJ2-1; 7 positions agree with TRBD2. This CDR3 contains 15 residues. Germline V gene data show CDR1 as SNHLY and CDR2 as FYNNEI. Germline trimming cut 4 bases from V and 3 bases from J; bases unmatched to any gene: 6.

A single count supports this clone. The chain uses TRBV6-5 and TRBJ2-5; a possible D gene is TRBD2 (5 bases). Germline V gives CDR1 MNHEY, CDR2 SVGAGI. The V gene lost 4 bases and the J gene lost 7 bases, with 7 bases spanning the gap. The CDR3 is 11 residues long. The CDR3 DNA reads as TGTGCCAGCAGTTCCCGGGGGACCCAGTACTTC. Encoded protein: CASSSRGTQYF.

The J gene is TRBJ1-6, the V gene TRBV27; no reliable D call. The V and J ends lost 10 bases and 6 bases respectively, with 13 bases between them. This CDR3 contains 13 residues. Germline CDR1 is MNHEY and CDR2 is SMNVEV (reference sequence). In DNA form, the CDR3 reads TGTGCCACCCTCGGGTCGATTAATTCACCCCTCCACTTT. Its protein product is CATLGSINSPLHF.

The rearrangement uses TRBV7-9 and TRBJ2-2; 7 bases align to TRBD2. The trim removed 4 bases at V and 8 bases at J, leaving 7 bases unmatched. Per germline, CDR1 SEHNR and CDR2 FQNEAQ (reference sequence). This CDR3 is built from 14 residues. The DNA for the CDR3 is TGTGCCAGCAGCTCCACAGCGGGAACTGGGGAGCTGTTTTTT. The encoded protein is CASSSTAGTGELFF. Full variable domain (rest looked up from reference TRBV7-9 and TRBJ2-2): DTGVSQNPRHKITKRGQNVTFRCDPISEHNRLYWYRQTLGQGPEFLTYFQNEAQLEKSRLLSDRFSAERPKGSFSTLEIQRTEQGDSAMYLCASSSTAGTGELFFGEGSRLTVL.

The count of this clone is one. CDR3 in DNA: TGCGCCAGCAGTGAGAGGACAGGGTTTGGCTACACCTTC. Protein: CASSERTGFGYTF. The chain links TRBV10-1 to TRBJ1-2; 8 bases map to TRBD1. Germline V gives CDR1 WNHNN, CDR2 SYGVQD (reference sequence). The CDR3 runs to 13 residues. Unmatched junction bases numbered 3, after V lost 2 bases and J lost 7 bases.

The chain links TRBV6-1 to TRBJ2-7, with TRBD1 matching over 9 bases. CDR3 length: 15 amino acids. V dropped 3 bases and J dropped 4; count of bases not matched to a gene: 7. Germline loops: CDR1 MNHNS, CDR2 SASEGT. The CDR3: CASSDSNRGQYEQYV. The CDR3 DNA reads TGTGCCAGCAGTGACAGCAACAGGGGGCAATACGAGCAGTACGTC.

The CDR3: CASSDLRDRGGKDNSPLHF. In nucleotides, the CDR3 is TGTGCCAGCAGTGACCTCCGGGACAGGGGGGGGAAGGATAATTCACCCCTCCACTTT. The chain combines TRBV27 with TRBJ1-6; 11 bases line up with TRBD1. CDR3 length equals 19 residues. The V and J ends lost 5 bases and 5 bases, in that order; junction bases with no gene match: 14. Germline assignment: CDR1 MNHEY and CDR2 SMNVEV (reference sequence).

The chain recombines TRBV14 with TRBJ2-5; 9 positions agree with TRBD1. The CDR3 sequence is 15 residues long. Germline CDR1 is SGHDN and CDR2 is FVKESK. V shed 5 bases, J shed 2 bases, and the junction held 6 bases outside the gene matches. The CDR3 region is CASSYRGPSQETQYF. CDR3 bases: TGTGCCAGCAGCTACAGGGGGCCCTCTCAAGAGACCCAGTACTTC.

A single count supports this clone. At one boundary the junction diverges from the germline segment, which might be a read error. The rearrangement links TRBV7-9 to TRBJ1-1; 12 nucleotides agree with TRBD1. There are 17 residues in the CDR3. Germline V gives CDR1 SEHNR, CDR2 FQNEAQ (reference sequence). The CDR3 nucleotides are TGTTCCAGCAGCTGGAGGGACAGGGGGCGCGAGAACACTGAAGCTTTCTTT. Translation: CSSSWRDRGRENTEAFF. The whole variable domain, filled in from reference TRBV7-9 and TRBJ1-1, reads DTGVSQNPRHKITKRGQNVTFRCDPISEHNRLYWYRQTLGQGPEFLTYFQNEAQLEKSRLLSDRFSAERPKGSFSTLEIQRTEQGDSAMYLCSSSWRDRGRENTEAFFGQGTRLTVV.

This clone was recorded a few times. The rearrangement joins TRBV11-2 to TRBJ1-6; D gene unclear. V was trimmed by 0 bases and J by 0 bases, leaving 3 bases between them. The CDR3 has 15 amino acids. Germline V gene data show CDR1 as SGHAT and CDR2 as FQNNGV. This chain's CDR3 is CASSLESSYNSPLHF. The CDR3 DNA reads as TGTGCCAGCAGCTTAGAGAGCTCCTATAATTCACCCCTCCACTTT.

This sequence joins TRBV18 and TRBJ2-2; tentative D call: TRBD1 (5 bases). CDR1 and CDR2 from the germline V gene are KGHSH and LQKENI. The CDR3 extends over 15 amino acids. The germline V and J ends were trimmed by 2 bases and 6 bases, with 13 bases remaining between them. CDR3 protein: CASSPDSVSPGELFF. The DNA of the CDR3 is TGTGCCAGCTCACCAGACAGTGTTAGCCCCGGGGAGCTGTTTTTT.

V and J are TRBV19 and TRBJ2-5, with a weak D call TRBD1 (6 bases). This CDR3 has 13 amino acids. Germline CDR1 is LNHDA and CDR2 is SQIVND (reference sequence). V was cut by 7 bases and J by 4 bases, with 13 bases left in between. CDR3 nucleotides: TGTGCCAGTACAACAGGGAGAGGAGAGACCCAGTACTTC. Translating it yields CASTTGRGETQYF.

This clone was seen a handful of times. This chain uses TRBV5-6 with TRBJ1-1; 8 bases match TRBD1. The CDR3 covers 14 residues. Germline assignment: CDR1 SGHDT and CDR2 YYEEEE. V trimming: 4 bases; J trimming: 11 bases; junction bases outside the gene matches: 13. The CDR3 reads CASSPGDRPGWAFF. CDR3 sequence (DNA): TGTGCCAGCAGCCCGGGGGACAGGCCTGGTTGGGCTTTCTTT.

The CDR3 reads CASSPYRGGPQHF. The CDR3 DNA is TGTGCCAGCAGTCCCTACAGGGGTGGGCCCCAGCATTTT. This chain joins TRBV28 and TRBJ1-5, with 7 bases that match TRBD1. There are 13 residues in the CDR3. Germline-derived CDR1 and CDR2 are MDHEN and SYDVKM. V lost 5 bases, J lost 9 bases, and 7 bases stayed unmatched.

The CDR3 DNA is TGCGCCAGCAGGACCAACTCAGGGGGTCGGAGTAATGAAAAACTGTTTTTT. It specifies CASRTNSGGRSNEKLFF. The chain is built from TRBV5-1 and TRBJ1-4, with 7 bases matching TRBD1. The V gene end was trimmed by 5 bases and the J gene end by 4 bases; junction bases not matched to a gene: 14. Germline V gives CDR1 SGHRS, CDR2 YFSETQ. The CDR3 has 17 residues.

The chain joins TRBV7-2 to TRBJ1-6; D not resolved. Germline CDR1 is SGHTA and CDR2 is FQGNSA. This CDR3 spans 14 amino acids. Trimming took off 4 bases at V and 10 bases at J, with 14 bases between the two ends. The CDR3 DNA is TGTGCCAGCAGCTCTCAAACTTCTAGATCACCCCTCCACTTT. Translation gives CASSSQTSRSPLHF.